This record looks at one T cell receptor (beta chain) sequence and its context. Antigen: not known. This sample is part of a study of T cell repertoires in cytomegalovirus infection. Background on the study: Use of recently identified HLA-C-restricted and well-studied HLA-B-restricted CMV epitopes was part of the study. Matching HLA type and CMV infection were both indicated by public TCR beta signatures.

General study points: Cumulative frequency (of public TCR beta family members) identified carriers of CMV plus the relevant HLA. The study found HLA-C-restricted CMV-specific TCR beta clonotypes dominating the ex vivo response.

TCRdb re-analysed the reads in MiXCR, keeping a single row per CDR3 protein. The sample holds hundreds of thousands of distinct CDR3 sequences, roughly 31% seen once. Here the sequenced sample was cultured CD8+ T cells from PBMCs, taken from culture after CMV antigen stimulation. This receptor was identified in a human donor in good health (CMV status not recorded). Some clones in this sample may be carry-over from other donors' samples.

The CDR3 nucleotides read TGTGCCAGCAGCTTGGGACTCCCGGGGGCAGATACGCAGTATTTT. This gives the protein CASSLGLPGADTQYF. This chain links TRBV5-4 with TRBJ2-3, with D possibly TRBD2 on 6 matching bases. Trimming cost V 0 bases and J 4 bases, with 12 bases left between them. This CDR3 has 15 amino acids. Germline-derived CDR1 and CDR2 are SGHNT and YYREEE (reference sequence).